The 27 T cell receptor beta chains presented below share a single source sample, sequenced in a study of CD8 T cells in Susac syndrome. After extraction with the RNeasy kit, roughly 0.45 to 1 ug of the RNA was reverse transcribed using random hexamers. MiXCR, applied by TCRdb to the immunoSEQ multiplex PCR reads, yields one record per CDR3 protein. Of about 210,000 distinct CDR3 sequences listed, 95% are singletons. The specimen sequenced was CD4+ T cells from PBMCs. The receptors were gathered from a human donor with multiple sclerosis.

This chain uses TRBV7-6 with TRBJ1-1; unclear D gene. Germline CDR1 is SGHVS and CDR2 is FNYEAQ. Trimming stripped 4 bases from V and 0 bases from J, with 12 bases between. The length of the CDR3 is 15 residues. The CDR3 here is CASSSSVTLNTEAFF. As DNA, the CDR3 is TGTGCCAGCAGCTCCTCAGTAACTCTGAACACTGAAGCTTTCTTT. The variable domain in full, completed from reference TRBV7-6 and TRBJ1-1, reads GAGVSQSPRYKVTKRGQDVALRCDPISGHVSLYWYRQALGQGPEFLTYFNYEAQQDKSGLPNDRFSAERPEGSISTLTIQRTEQRDSAMYRCASSSSVTLNTEAFFGQGTRLTVV.

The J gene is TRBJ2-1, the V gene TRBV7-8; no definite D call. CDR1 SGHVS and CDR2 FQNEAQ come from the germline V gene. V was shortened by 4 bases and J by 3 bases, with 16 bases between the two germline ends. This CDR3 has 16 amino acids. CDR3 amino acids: CASSSVQAANYNEQFF. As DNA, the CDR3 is TGTGCCAGCAGCTCCGTGCAGGCTGCGAACTACAATGAGCAGTTCTTC.

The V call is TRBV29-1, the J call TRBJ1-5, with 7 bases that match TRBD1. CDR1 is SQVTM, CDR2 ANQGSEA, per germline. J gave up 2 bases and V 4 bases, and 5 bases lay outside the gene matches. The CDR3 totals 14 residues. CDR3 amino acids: CSVGQGVGNQPQHF. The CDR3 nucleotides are TGCAGCGTTGGTCAGGGGGTAGGCAATCAGCCCCAGCATTTT.

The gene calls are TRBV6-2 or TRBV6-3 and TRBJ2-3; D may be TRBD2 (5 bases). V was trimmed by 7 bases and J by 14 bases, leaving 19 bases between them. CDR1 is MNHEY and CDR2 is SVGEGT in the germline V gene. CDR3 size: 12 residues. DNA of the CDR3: TGTGCCAGCAAGGAGGACCCTCTATTGCCGTATTTT. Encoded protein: CASKEDPLLPYF.

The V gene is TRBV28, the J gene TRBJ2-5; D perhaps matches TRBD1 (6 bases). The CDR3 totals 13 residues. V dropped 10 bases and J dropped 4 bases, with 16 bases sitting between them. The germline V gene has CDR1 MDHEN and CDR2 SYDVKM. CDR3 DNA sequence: TGTGCCACCATGAGGGGGTTTAGAGAGACCCAGTACTTC. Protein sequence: CATMRGFRETQYF.

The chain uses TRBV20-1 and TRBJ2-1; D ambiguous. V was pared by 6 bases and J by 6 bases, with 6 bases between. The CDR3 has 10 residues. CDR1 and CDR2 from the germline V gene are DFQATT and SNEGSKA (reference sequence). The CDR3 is CSAMANEQFF. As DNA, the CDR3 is TGCAGTGCCATGGCCAATGAGCAGTTCTTC.

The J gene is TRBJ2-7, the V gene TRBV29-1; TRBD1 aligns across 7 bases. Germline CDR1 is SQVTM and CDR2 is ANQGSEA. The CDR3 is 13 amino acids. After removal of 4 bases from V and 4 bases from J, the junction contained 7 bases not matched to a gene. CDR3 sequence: CSVGVTGFYEQYF. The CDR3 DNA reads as TGCAGCGTTGGGGTGACAGGGTTTTACGAGCAGTACTTC.

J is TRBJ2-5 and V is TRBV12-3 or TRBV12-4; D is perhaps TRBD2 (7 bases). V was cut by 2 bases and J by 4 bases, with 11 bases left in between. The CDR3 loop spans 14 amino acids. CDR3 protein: CASSLSGGGETQYF. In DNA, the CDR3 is TGTGCCAGCAGTTTATCGGGGGGCGGAGAGACCCAGTACTTC.

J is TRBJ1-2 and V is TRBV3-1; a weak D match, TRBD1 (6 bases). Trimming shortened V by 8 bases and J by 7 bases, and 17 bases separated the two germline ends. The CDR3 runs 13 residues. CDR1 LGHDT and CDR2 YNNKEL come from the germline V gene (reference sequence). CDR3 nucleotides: TGTGCCAGCGGACTCAGGGGAATGGGTGGCTACACCTTC. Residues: CASGLRGMGGYTF.

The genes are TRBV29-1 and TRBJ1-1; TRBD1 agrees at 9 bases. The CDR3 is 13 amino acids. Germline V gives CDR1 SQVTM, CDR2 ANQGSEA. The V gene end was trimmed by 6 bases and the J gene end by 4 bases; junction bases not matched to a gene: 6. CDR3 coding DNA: TGCAGCGTGGTCGAGACAGGGGGCACTGAAGCTTTCTTT. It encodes CSVVETGGTEAFF.

The CDR3 coding sequence is TGTGCCAGCAGCTTAGCCCGGGACAGCCGAAATGAGCAGTTCTTC. This codes for CASSLARDSRNEQFF. This sequence joins TRBV7-6 and TRBJ2-1, with 7 bases fitting TRBD1. CDR3 length equals 15 residues. Germline CDR1 SGHVS, CDR2 FNYEAQ. The trim removed 0 bases at V and 7 bases at J, leaving 6 bases unmatched.

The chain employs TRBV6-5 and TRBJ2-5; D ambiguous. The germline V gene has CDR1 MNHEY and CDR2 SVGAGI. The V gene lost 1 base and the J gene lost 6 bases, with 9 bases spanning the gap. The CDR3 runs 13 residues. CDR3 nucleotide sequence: TGTGCCAGCAGTTACTTTGATTCCCAGACCCAGTACTTC. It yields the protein CASSYFDSQTQYF.

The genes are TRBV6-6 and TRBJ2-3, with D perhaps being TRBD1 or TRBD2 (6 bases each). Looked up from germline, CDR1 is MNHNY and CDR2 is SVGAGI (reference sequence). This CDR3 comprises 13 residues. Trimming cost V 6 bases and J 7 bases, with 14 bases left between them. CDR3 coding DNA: TGTGCCAGCAGACTGGGGGGCGGGAATACGCAGTATTTT. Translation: CASRLGGGNTQYF.

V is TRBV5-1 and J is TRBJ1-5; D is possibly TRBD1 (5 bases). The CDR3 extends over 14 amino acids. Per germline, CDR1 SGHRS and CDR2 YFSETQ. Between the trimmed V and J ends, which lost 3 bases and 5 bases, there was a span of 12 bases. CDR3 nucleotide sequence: TGCGCCAGCAGCTCCCGGACATCCTATCAGCCCCAGCATTTT. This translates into CASSSRTSYQPQHF.

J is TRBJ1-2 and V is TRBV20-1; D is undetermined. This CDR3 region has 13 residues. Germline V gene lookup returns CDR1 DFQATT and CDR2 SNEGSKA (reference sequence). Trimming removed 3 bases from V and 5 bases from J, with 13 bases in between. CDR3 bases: TGCAGTGCTAGGGCCCCGGGGTCTTATGGCTACACCTTC. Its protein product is CSARAPGSYGYTF.

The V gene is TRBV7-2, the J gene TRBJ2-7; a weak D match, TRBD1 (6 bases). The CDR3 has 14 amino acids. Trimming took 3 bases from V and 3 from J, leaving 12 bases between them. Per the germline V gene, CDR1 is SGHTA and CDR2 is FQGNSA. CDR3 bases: TGTGCCAGCAGCTTTGGGTTCAGGGGCTACGAGCAGTACTTC. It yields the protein CASSFGFRGYEQYF.

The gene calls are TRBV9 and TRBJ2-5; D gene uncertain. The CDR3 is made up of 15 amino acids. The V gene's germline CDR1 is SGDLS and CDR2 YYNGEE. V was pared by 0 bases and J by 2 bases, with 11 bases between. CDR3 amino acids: CASSVATEPQETQYF. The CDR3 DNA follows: TGTGCCAGCAGCGTAGCTACGGAGCCGCAAGAGACCCAGTACTTC. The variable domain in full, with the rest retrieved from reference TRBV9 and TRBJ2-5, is DSGVTQTPKHLITATGQRVTLRCSPRSGDLSVYWYQQSLDQGLQFLIQYYNGEERAKGNILERFSAQQFPDLHSELNLSSLELGDSALYFCASSVATEPQETQYFGPGTRLLVL.

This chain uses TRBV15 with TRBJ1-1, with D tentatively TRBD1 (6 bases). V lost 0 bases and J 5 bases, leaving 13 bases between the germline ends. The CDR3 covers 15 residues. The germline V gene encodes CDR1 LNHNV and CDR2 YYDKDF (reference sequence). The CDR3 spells CATSRDNRGGTEAFF. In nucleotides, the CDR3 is TGTGCCACCAGCAGAGATAACAGAGGGGGGACTGAAGCTTTCTTT.

The CDR3: CASSLEGGMDEQYF. The CDR3 region has the DNA TGCGCCAGCAGCTTGGAAGGGGGAATGGACGAGCAGTACTTC. V usage is TRBV5-1 and J usage is TRBJ2-7; a possible D gene is TRBD1 (6 bases). The V gene lost 0 bases and the J gene lost 5 bases, with 12 bases spanning the gap. Per germline, CDR1 SGHRS and CDR2 YFSETQ. The CDR3 spans 14 residues. Full variable domain (missing parts from reference TRBV5-1 and TRBJ2-7): KAGVTQTPRYLIKTRGQQVTLSCSPISGHRSVSWYQQTPGQGLQFLFEYFSETQRNKGNFPGRFSGRQFSNSRSEMNVSTLELGDSALYLCASSLEGGMDEQYFGPGTRLTVT.

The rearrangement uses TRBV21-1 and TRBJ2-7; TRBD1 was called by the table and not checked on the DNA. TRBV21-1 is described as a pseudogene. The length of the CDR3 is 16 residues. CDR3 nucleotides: TGTGCCAGCAGCAAAGTAAAGGGACAGGCCTCCTACGAGCAGTACTTC. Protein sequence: CASSKVKGQASYEQYF.

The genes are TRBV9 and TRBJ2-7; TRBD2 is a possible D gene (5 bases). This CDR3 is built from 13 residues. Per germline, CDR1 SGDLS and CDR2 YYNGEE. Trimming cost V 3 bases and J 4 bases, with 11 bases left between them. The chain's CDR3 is CASSGGGVYEQYF. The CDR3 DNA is TGTGCCAGCAGCGGAGGAGGAGTTTACGAGCAGTACTTC. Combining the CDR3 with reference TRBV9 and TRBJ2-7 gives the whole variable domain DSGVTQTPKHLITATGQRVTLRCSPRSGDLSVYWYQQSLDQGLQFLIQYYNGEERAKGNILERFSAQQFPDLHSELNLSSLELGDSALYFCASSGGGVYEQYFGPGTRLTVT.

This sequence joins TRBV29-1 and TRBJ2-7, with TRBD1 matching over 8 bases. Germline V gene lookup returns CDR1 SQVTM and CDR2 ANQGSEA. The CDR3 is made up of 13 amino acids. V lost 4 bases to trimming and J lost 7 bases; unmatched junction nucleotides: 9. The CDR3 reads CSVGDRFFREQYF. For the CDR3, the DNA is TGCAGCGTTGGGGACAGGTTTTTCAGGGAGCAGTACTTC.

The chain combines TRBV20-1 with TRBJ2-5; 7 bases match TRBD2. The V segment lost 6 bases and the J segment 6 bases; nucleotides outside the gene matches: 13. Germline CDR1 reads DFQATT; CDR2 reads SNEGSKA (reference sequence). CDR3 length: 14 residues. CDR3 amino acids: CSALMTGEGKTQYF. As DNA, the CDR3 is TGCAGTGCCCTAATGACCGGGGAGGGAAAGACCCAGTACTTC.

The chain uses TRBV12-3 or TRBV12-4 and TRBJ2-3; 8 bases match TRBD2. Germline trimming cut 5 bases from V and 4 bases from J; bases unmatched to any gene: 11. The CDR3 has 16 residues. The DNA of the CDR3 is TGTGCCAGCAGTCCCCGCCCAGGGACTAGTTCAGATACGCAGTATTTT. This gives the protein CASSPRPGTSSDTQYF.

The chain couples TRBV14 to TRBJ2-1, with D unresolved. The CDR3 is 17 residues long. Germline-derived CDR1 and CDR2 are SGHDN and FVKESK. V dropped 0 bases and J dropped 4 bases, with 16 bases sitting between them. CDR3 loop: CASSQDLDWTRYNEQFF. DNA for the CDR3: TGTGCCAGCAGCCAAGATTTAGATTGGACCCGGTACAATGAGCAGTTCTTC.

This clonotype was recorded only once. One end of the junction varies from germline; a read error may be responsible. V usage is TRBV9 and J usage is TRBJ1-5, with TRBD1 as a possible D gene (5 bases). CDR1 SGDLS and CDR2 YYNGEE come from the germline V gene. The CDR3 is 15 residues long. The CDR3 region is CASNVEGLSGQPQHF. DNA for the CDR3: TGTGCCAGCAACGTAGAGGGGCTCTCTGGTCAGCCCCAGCATTTT. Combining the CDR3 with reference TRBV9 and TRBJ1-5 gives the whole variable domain DSGVTQTPKHLITATGQRVTLRCSPRSGDLSVYWYQQSLDQGLQFLIQYYNGEERAKGNILERFSAQQFPDLHSELNLSSLELGDSALYFCASNVEGLSGQPQHFGDGTRLSIL.

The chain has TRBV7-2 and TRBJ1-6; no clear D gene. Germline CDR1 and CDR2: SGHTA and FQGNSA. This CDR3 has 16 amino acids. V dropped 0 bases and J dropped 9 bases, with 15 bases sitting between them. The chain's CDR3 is CASSLATALGSSPLHF. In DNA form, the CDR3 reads TGTGCCAGCAGCTTAGCAACGGCCCTGGGTAGTTCACCCCTCCACTTT.